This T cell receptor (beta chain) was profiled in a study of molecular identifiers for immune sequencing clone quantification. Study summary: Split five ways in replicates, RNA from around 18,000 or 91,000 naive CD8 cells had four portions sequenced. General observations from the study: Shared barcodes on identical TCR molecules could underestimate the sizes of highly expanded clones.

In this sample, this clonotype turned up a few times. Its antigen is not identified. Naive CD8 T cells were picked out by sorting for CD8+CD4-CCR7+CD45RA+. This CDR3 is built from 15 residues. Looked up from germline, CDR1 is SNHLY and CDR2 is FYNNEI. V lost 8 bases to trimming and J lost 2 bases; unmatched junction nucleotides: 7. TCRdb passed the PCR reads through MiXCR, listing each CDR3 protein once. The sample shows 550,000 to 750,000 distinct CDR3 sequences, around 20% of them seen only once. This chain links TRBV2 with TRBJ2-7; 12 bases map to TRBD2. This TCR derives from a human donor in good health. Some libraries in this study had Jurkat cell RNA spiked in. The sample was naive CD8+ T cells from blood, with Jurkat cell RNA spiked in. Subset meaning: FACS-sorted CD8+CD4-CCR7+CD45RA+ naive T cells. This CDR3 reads CASSGRTSGTYEQYF. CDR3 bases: TGTGCCAGCTCGGGTAGGACTAGCGGGACCTACGAGCAGTACTTC.